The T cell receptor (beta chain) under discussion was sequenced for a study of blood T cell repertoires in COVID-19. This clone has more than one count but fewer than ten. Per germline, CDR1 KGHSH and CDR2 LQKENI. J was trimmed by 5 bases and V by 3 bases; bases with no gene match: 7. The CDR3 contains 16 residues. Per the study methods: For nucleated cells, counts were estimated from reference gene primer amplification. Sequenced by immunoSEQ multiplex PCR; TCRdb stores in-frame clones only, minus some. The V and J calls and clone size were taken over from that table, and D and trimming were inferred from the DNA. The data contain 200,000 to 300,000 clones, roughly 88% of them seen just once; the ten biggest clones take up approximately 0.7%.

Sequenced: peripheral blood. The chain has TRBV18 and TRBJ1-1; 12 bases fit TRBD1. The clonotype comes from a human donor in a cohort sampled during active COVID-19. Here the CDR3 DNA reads TGTGCCAGCTCACCGGGGACAGGGGGCGCAAGGACTGAAGCTTTCTTT. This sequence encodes CASSPGTGGARTEAFF.